Listed below are T cell receptor beta chains from one sample, sequenced in a study of blood T cell repertoires in COVID-19. Produced via immunoSEQ multiplex PCR; TCRdb's table is partial and in-frame only. The data hold approximately 44,000 clones, with approximately 92% observed a single time. Input material: peripheral blood. These receptors were collected from a man aged 45-65 years with COVID-19, enrolled during active disease. The CDR3 runs from the conserved cysteine through the conserved F or W. D genes are given only for firm matches. A row's size may be missing; if present it is once, few, many or a size class.

J: TRBJ2-7
D: TRBD1
length: 12
V: TRBV3-1/TRBV3-2
size: NA
CDR3: CASSHSRGEQYF
DNA: TGTGCCAGCAGCCACTCCAGGGGGGAGCAGTACTTC

J: TRBJ1-4
D: TRBD1
length: 15
V: TRBV5-8
size: NA
CDR3: CASSFFGDRERKLFF
DNA: TGTGCCAGCAGCTTTTTTGGGGACAGGGAGCGAAAACTGTTTTTT

J: TRBJ2-3
D: TRBD1
length: 15
V: TRBV5-6
size: NA
CDR3: CASSPGQGSTDTQYF
DNA: TGTGCCAGCAGTCCAGGACAGGGAAGCACAGATACGCAGTATTTT

J: TRBJ2-6
D: NA
length: 18
V: TRBV19
size: NA
CDR3: CASTDIGGGRSGANVLTF
DNA: TGTGCCAGTACCGATATAGGGGGAGGGCGCTCTGGGGCCAACGTCCTGACTTTC

J: TRBJ1-3
D: NA
length: 14
V: TRBV11-2
size: NA
CDR3: CASSSIQGGNTIYF
DNA: TGTGCCAGCAGCTCGATACAGGGTGGAAACACCATATATTTT

J: TRBJ2-2
D: TRBD2
length: 15
V: TRBV15
size: NA
CDR3: CATSRGGRVTGELFF
DNA: TGTGCCACCAGCAGAGGCGGGAGGGTCACCGGGGAGCTGTTTTTT

J: TRBJ2-3
D: TRBD1
length: 16
V: TRBV6-1
size: NA
CDR3: CASSENSGGLADTQYF
DNA: TGTGCCAGCAGTGAAAACTCAGGGGGCCTAGCAGATACGCAGTATTTT

J: TRBJ1-6
D: TRBD1
length: 16
V: TRBV4-2
size: NA
CDR3: CASSLKDRADNSPLHF
DNA: TGTGCCAGCAGCCTAAAGGACAGGGCCGATAATTCACCCCTCCACTTT

J: TRBJ1-4
D: NA
length: 15
V: TRBV6-5
size: NA
CDR3: CASSYSVPGGEKLFF
DNA: TGTGCCAGCAGTTACTCGGTCCCGGGAGGAGAAAAACTGTTTTTT

J: TRBJ2-1
D: TRBD2
length: 16
V: TRBV4-2
size: NA
CDR3: CASSQEPAGGYNEQFF
DNA: TGTGCCAGCAGCCAAGAACCAGCGGGAGGCTACAATGAGCAGTTCTTC

J: TRBJ1-1
D: TRBD1
length: 16
V: TRBV4-1
size: NA
CDR3: CASRNRQGPMNTEAFF
DNA: TGCGCCAGCAGAAACCGACAGGGGCCGATGAACACTGAAGCTTTCTTT

J: TRBJ1-5
D: TRBD1
length: 15
V: TRBV30
size: NA
CDR3: CAWSERDSLSRPQHF
DNA: TGTGCCTGGAGTGAACGGGACAGCCTTTCTCGGCCCCAGCATTTT

J: TRBJ2-2
D: TRBD2
length: 22
V: TRBV24-1
size: NA
CDR3: CATSDLSSGRGSWPTNTGELFF
DNA: TGTGCCACCAGTGATTTGTCTAGCGGGAGGGGTTCCTGGCCTACGAACACCGGGGAGCTGTTTTTT

J: TRBJ2-1
D: TRBD2
length: 18
V: TRBV7-8
size: NA
CDR3: CASSLKDGGLAHYNEQFF
DNA: TGTGCCAGCAGCTTAAAAGATGGGGGACTAGCCCACTACAATGAGCAGTTCTTC

J: TRBJ1-2
D: TRBD1
length: 13
V: TRBV3-1/TRBV3-2
size: NA
CDR3: CASSPPQGGGYTF
DNA: TGTGCCAGCAGCCCGCCTCAGGGGGGTGGCTACACCTTC

J: TRBJ2-1
D: TRBD1
length: 16
V: TRBV7-2
size: NA
CDR3: CASSTDRGTTYNEQFF
DNA: TGTGCCAGCAGTACGGACAGGGGAACGACCTACAATGAGCAGTTCTTC

J: TRBJ1-5
D: TRBD1
length: 15
V: TRBV5-1
size: once
CDR3: CASSPGGQGAGPQHF
DNA: TGCGCCAGCAGTCCCGGGGGACAGGGGGCCGGGCCCCAGCATTTT